A single sample is the source of the 9 T cell receptor beta chains below, sequenced in a study of cytotoxic CD8 clonotypes in ibrutinib-treated CLL. Profiling relied on immunoSEQ multiplex PCR, and the TCRdb table lists in-frame clones only, not all of them. The data contain 200,000 to 250,000 clones, roughly 73% of them seen just once; the ten biggest clones take up about an eighth. The sample here was PBMCs, taken after 12 months of ibrutinib treatment. Receptors were obtained from a human donor with chronic lymphocytic leukemia.

The CDR3 region is CASSLGGQGQQETQYF. CDR3 coding DNA: TGCGCCAGCAGCTTGGGGGGACAGGGCCAACAAGAGACCCAGTACTTC. The genes are TRBV5-1 and TRBJ2-5, with 9 positions matching TRBD1. This CDR3 region has 16 residues. The trim removed 0 bases at V and 2 bases at J, leaving 5 bases unmatched. The germline V gene encodes CDR1 SGHRS and CDR2 YFSETQ.

The V gene is TRBV5-4, the J gene TRBJ2-4; D tentatively reads TRBD1 or TRBD2 (6 bases each). The CDR3 covers 17 residues. V gave up 1 base and J gave up 4 bases, with 18 bases separating them. CDR1 and CDR2 from the germline V gene are SGHNT and YYREEE (reference sequence). As DNA, the CDR3 is TGTGCCAGCAGCTTGCTTGATTTGGGGGGCGGAAAAAACATTCAGTACTTC. Its protein product is CASSLLDLGGGKNIQYF.

The chain links TRBV27 to TRBJ2-2; no firm D call. The germline V gene encodes CDR1 MNHEY and CDR2 SMNVEV (reference sequence). The CDR3 sequence is 15 residues long. Trimming removed 5 bases at V and 1 base at J, with 11 bases between. The CDR3 nucleotides read TGTGCCAGCAGTCCTAGGACGGTGAACACCGGGGAGCTGTTTTTT. It encodes CASSPRTVNTGELFF.

The rearrangement uses TRBV5-1 and TRBJ1-1, with 7 nucleotides matching TRBD1. The CDR3 length is 12 residues. Looked up from germline, CDR1 is SGHRS and CDR2 is YFSETQ. V gave up 4 bases and J gave up 7 bases; unmatched junction bases: 4. This CDR3 reads CASSETGDEAFF. The CDR3 DNA is TGCGCCAGCAGCGAAACAGGGGATGAAGCTTTCTTT.

V and J are TRBV5-4 and TRBJ1-4; D might be TRBD1 (6 bases). This CDR3 has 15 amino acids. Germline V gives CDR1 SGHNT, CDR2 YYREEE (reference sequence). Trimming removed 3 bases at V and 2 bases at J, with 11 bases between. CDR3 nucleotide sequence: TGTGCCAGCAGCTCTTGGACAGCTACTAATGAAAAACTGTTTTTT. This sequence encodes CASSSWTATNEKLFF.

The chain combines TRBV6-1 with TRBJ1-5; D unresolved. Between the trimmed V and J ends, which lost 4 bases and 4 bases, there was a span of 11 bases. Per germline, CDR1 MNHNS and CDR2 SASEGT. The length of the CDR3 is 14 residues. DNA for the CDR3: TGTGCCAGCAGTGCCGATCCGGAGAATCAGCCCCAGCATTTT. Encoded protein: CASSADPENQPQHF.

This clone occurred a few times. The rearrangement links TRBV13 to TRBJ1-2; 8 bases fit TRBD1. After removal of 5 bases from V and 5 bases from J, the junction contained 10 bases not matched to a gene. CDR3 length: 15 residues. Germline values: CDR1 PRHDT, CDR2 FYEKMQ (reference sequence). The CDR3 region has the DNA TGTGCCAGCAGCCCCAGACAGGGGATAGGGTATGGCTACACCTTC. It specifies CASSPRQGIGYGYTF.

The gene calls are TRBV10-3 and TRBJ2-1; D is uncertain. CDR3 size: 17 residues. V lost 6 bases, J lost 0 bases, and 18 bases lay in between. Germline-derived CDR1 and CDR2 are ENHRY and SYGVKD. The CDR3 DNA is TGTGCCATCAGACAAGCAACCGGACCGAGCTCCTACAATGAGCAGTTCTTC. It specifies CAIRQATGPSSYNEQFF.

The chain couples TRBV9 to TRBJ2-3; D uncertain. V was shortened by 4 bases and J by 10 bases, with 16 bases between the two germline ends. CDR3 length: 13 amino acids. The V gene's germline CDR1 is SGDLS and CDR2 YYNGEE. The CDR3 loop reads CASSPTPPAPQYF. DNA of the CDR3: TGTGCCAGCAGCCCAACACCCCCGGCCCCGCAGTATTTT.